A selection of T cell receptor beta chains follows, all from one sample in a study of cytomegalovirus exposure and HLA in healthy donors. Assay used: immunoSEQ multiplex PCR; TCRdb lists only in-frame clones, some missing. The repertoire holds 130,000 or so clones, with approximately 10% as singletons. Sample: PBMCs. These receptors were obtained from a woman aged 40 to 50 in good health and CMV-seropositive. Each CDR3 is given with its conserved first and last residue. D genes are given only for firm matches. Clone sizes are given selectively: once, few, many, or a class where the clone is expanded.

D gene: NA
J gene: TRBJ2-5
V gene: TRBV5-1
clone size: NA
CDR3 protein: CASSQSRGETQYF
CDR3 DNA: TGCGCCAGCAGCCAGTCCCGGGGAGAGACCCAGTACTTC

D gene: NA
J gene: TRBJ1-1
V gene: TRBV12-5
clone size: NA
CDR3 protein: CASGLVAGAYGTEAFF
CDR3 DNA: TGTGCTAGTGGTTTGGTGGCGGGAGCGTATGGCACTGAAGCTTTCTTT

D gene: TRBD1
J gene: TRBJ1-2
V gene: TRBV7-9
clone size: few
CDR3 protein: CASSLGRTGDGYTF
CDR3 DNA: TGTGCCAGCAGCTTAGGCCGGACAGGTGATGGCTACACCTTC

D gene: NA
J gene: TRBJ1-1
V gene: TRBV7-9
clone size: NA
CDR3 protein: CASSSNFTGPTEAFF
CDR3 DNA: TGTGCCAGCAGCTCCAACTTCACAGGGCCCACTGAAGCTTTCTTT

D gene: NA
J gene: TRBJ1-3
V gene: TRBV10-3
clone size: few
CDR3 protein: CAIKEESSGNTIYF
CDR3 DNA: TGTGCCATCAAAGAGGAAAGCTCTGGAAACACCATATATTTT

D gene: NA
J gene: TRBJ2-5
V gene: TRBV11-3
clone size: NA
CDR3 protein: CASSDPFGEEETQYF
CDR3 DNA: TGTGCCAGCAGCGACCCCTTCGGGGAAGAGGAGACCCAGTACTTC

D gene: NA
J gene: TRBJ1-2
V gene: TRBV7-2
clone size: NA
CDR3 protein: CASSLAMGGRSGYTF
CDR3 DNA: TGTGCCAGCAGCTTAGCGATGGGGGGACGAAGTGGCTACACCTTC

D gene: TRBD1
J gene: TRBJ2-7
V gene: TRBV6-1
clone size: NA
CDR3 protein: CASSGQGAISYEQYF
CDR3 DNA: TGTGCCAGCTCCGGACAGGGGGCGATATCCTACGAGCAGTACTTC

D gene: TRBD2
J gene: TRBJ2-1
V gene: TRBV5-1
clone size: NA
CDR3 protein: CASRDLAGNNEQFF
CDR3 DNA: TGCGCCAGCAGGGATTTAGCGGGGAACAATGAGCAGTTCTTC

D gene: NA
J gene: TRBJ1-2
V gene: TRBV7-9
clone size: NA
CDR3 protein: CASSLTGTDTF
CDR3 DNA: TGTGCCAGCAGCTTAACGGGAACAGACACCTTC

D gene: TRBD2
J gene: TRBJ2-1
V gene: TRBV7-9
clone size: NA
CDR3 protein: CASSSHWLAANEQFF
CDR3 DNA: TGTGCCAGCAGCTCCCACTGGCTAGCGGCCAATGAGCAGTTCTTC

D gene: TRBD1
J gene: TRBJ2-6
V gene: TRBV4-1
clone size: NA
CDR3 protein: CASSQDHTGGSGANVLTF
CDR3 DNA: TGCGCCAGCAGCCAAGATCACACAGGGGGCTCTGGGGCCAACGTCCTGACTTTC

D gene: TRBD1
J gene: TRBJ1-2
V gene: TRBV6-6
clone size: NA
CDR3 protein: CASSFDLQGAYYGYTF
CDR3 DNA: TGTGCCAGCAGTTTCGACCTACAGGGGGCGTACTATGGCTACACCTTC

D gene: NA
J gene: TRBJ2-7
V gene: TRBV11-3
clone size: NA
CDR3 protein: CATDWCAGTQNYEQYF
CDR3 DNA: TGTGCCACCGATTGGTGCGCGGGGACCCAAAACTACGAGCAGTACTTC

D gene: TRBD1
J gene: TRBJ2-7
V gene: TRBV27
clone size: few
CDR3 protein: CASSYAGTGVEQYF
CDR3 DNA: TGTGCCAGCAGTTACGCCGGGACAGGGGTTGAGCAGTACTTC

D gene: TRBD1
J gene: TRBJ2-3
V gene: TRBV5-1
clone size: few
CDR3 protein: CASSPDRGGDTQYF
CDR3 DNA: TGCGCCAGCAGTCCTGACAGGGGGGGAGATACGCAGTATTTT

D gene: NA
J gene: TRBJ2-5
V gene: TRBV7-3
clone size: NA
CDR3 protein: CASSLTQGIGENQYF
CDR3 DNA: TGTGCCAGCAGCTTAACCCAGGGGATAGGAGAGAACCAGTACTTC

D gene: NA
J gene: TRBJ1-1
V gene: TRBV5-8
clone size: few
CDR3 protein: CASSLVWAGDTEAFF
CDR3 DNA: TGTGCCAGCAGCTTGGTCTGGGCAGGGGACACTGAAGCTTTCTTT

D gene: NA
J gene: TRBJ2-1
V gene: TRBV4-1
clone size: few
CDR3 protein: CASSQYGGLDEQFF
CDR3 DNA: TGCGCCAGCAGCCAATACGGGGGGCTCGATGAGCAGTTCTTC

D gene: NA
J gene: TRBJ1-3
V gene: TRBV18
clone size: few
CDR3 protein: CASSPGATGNTIYF
CDR3 DNA: TGTGCCAGCTCACCAGGGGCAACTGGAAACACCATATATTTT

D gene: TRBD1
J gene: TRBJ1-2
V gene: TRBV5-4
clone size: few
CDR3 protein: CASSFGQGDGGYTF
CDR3 DNA: TGTGCCAGCAGCTTCGGACAGGGGGATGGTGGCTACACCTTC

D gene: NA
J gene: TRBJ1-5
V gene: TRBV5-8
clone size: NA
CDR3 protein: CASSLRQGNQPQHF
CDR3 DNA: TGTGCCAGCAGCTTACGTCAGGGGAATCAGCCCCAGCATTTT

D gene: TRBD2
J gene: TRBJ2-1
V gene: TRBV7-9
clone size: NA
CDR3 protein: CASSRRGAGSNNEQFF
CDR3 DNA: TGTGCCAGCAGCCGGCGGGGGGCGGGGTCGAACAATGAGCAGTTCTTC

D gene: NA
J gene: TRBJ1-1
V gene: TRBV10-3
clone size: few
CDR3 protein: CAIRRTAIWNTEAFF
CDR3 DNA: TGTGCCATCAGGCGGACAGCAATCTGGAACACTGAAGCTTTCTTT

D gene: NA
J gene: TRBJ1-5
V gene: TRBV2
clone size: few
CDR3 protein: CASSSGQYSNQPQHF
CDR3 DNA: TGTGCCAGCAGTAGCGGACAGTATAGCAATCAGCCCCAGCATTTT

D gene: TRBD1
J gene: TRBJ1-4
V gene: TRBV9
clone size: few
CDR3 protein: CASSPRQGAGEKLFF
CDR3 DNA: TGTGCCAGCAGTCCTCGACAGGGGGCAGGCGAAAAACTGTTTTTT

D gene: TRBD1
J gene: TRBJ1-2
V gene: TRBV5-1
clone size: few
CDR3 protein: CASSDRDRGDGYTF
CDR3 DNA: TGCGCCAGCAGCGACCGGGACAGGGGCGATGGCTACACCTTC

D gene: TRBD1
J gene: TRBJ2-3
V gene: TRBV18
clone size: NA
CDR3 protein: CASSPLYAGGPSTDTQYF
CDR3 DNA: TGTGCCAGCTCACCCCTCTACGCAGGGGGTCCAAGCACAGATACGCAGTATTTT

D gene: NA
J gene: TRBJ2-3
V gene: TRBV6-6
clone size: few
CDR3 protein: CASATRESDTQYF
CDR3 DNA: TGTGCCAGCGCAACCCGGGAGTCAGATACGCAGTATTTT

D gene: NA
J gene: TRBJ2-3
V gene: TRBV2
clone size: NA
CDR3 protein: CASSPTGRSDTQYF
CDR3 DNA: TGTGCCAGCAGTCCCACAGGTCGATCAGATACGCAGTATTTT

D gene: TRBD1
J gene: TRBJ1-2
V gene: TRBV5-1
clone size: few
CDR3 protein: CASRPGTGPNGYTF
CDR3 DNA: TGCGCCAGCAGACCCGGGACAGGGCCTAACGGCTACACCTTC

D gene: NA
J gene: TRBJ2-2
V gene: TRBV15
clone size: few
CDR3 protein: CATSRGQGANTGELFF
CDR3 DNA: TGTGCCACCAGCAGAGGCCAGGGCGCGAACACCGGGGAGCTGTTTTTT

D gene: TRBD2
J gene: TRBJ2-3
V gene: TRBV10-2
clone size: NA
CDR3 protein: CASSELAGGTDTQYF
CDR3 DNA: TGCGCCAGCAGTGAGCTAGCGGGGGGCACAGATACGCAGTATTTT

D gene: TRBD2
J gene: TRBJ2-7
V gene: TRBV5-1
clone size: few
CDR3 protein: CASSLGTSGYEQYF
CDR3 DNA: TGCGCCAGCAGCTTGGGGACTAGCGGGTACGAGCAGTACTTC

D gene: TRBD1
J gene: TRBJ1-1
V gene: TRBV2
clone size: NA
CDR3 protein: CASSDQGAGTEAFF
CDR3 DNA: TGTGCCAGCAGTGACCAGGGGGCTGGTACTGAAGCTTTCTTT

D gene: NA
J gene: TRBJ2-7
V gene: TRBV5-4
clone size: few
CDR3 protein: CATSLKGGFGEQYF
CDR3 DNA: TGTGCCACCTCTCTGAAGGGAGGTTTTGGCGAGCAGTACTTC

D gene: TRBD1
J gene: TRBJ1-4
V gene: TRBV5-1
clone size: NA
CDR3 protein: CASSFTGVTNEKLFF
CDR3 DNA: TGCGCCAGCAGCTTCACAGGGGTCACTAATGAAAAACTGTTTTTT

D gene: TRBD1
J gene: TRBJ2-1
V gene: TRBV4-3
clone size: NA
CDR3 protein: CASSQGDRAYNEQFF
CDR3 DNA: TGCGCCAGCAGCCAAGGGGACAGGGCCTACAATGAGCAGTTCTTC

D gene: TRBD1
J gene: TRBJ1-5
V gene: TRBV5-8
clone size: NA
CDR3 protein: CASSSTGQVLQPQHF
CDR3 DNA: TGTGCCAGCAGCTCGACGGGACAGGTCCTTCAGCCCCAGCATTTT

D gene: TRBD1
J gene: TRBJ2-3
V gene: TRBV5-1
clone size: NA
CDR3 protein: CASSLGQGIVTDTQYF
CDR3 DNA: TGCGCCAGCAGCTTGGGACAGGGTATCGTGACAGATACGCAGTATTTT

D gene: NA
J gene: TRBJ1-1
V gene: TRBV5-5
clone size: few
CDR3 protein: CASSLFPKGGNRGMNTEAFF
CDR3 DNA: TGTGCCAGCAGCTTGTTTCCCAAAGGAGGGAACCGCGGTATGAACACTGAAGCTTTCTTT

D gene: NA
J gene: TRBJ2-5
V gene: TRBV7-6
clone size: few
CDR3 protein: CASSLGGVAETQYF
CDR3 DNA: TGTGCCAGCAGCTTGGGCGGGGTGGCTGAGACCCAGTACTTC

D gene: NA
J gene: TRBJ2-3
V gene: TRBV2
clone size: NA
CDR3 protein: CASSEVRSGSSTDTQYF
CDR3 DNA: TGTGCCAGCAGTGAAGTGAGGTCAGGGTCGAGCACAGATACGCAGTATTTT

D gene: NA
J gene: TRBJ2-1
V gene: TRBV6-6
clone size: NA
CDR3 protein: CASSYPPDTRNEQFF
CDR3 DNA: TGTGCCAGCAGTTACCCCCCGGATACGAGGAATGAGCAGTTCTTC

D gene: NA
J gene: TRBJ1-1
V gene: TRBV6-5
clone size: NA
CDR3 protein: CASSLLREGVNTEAFF
CDR3 DNA: TGTGCCAGCAGTTTGCTTAGGGAGGGGGTGAACACTGAAGCTTTCTTT

D gene: TRBD2
J gene: TRBJ2-3
V gene: TRBV5-1
clone size: NA
CDR3 protein: CASSFTSGGAVRTDTQYF
CDR3 DNA: TGCGCCAGCAGCTTCACTAGCGGGGGGGCGGTTAGAACAGATACGCAGTATTTT

D gene: NA
J gene: TRBJ1-1
V gene: TRBV5-1
clone size: few
CDR3 protein: CASSSKQVSTEAFF
CDR3 DNA: TGCGCCAGCAGCTCAAAACAGGTTAGCACTGAAGCTTTCTTT

D gene: TRBD2
J gene: TRBJ2-3
V gene: TRBV18
clone size: NA
CDR3 protein: CASSPTSGVADTQYF
CDR3 DNA: TGTGCCAGCTCACCAACTAGCGGGGTGGCAGATACGCAGTATTTT

D gene: TRBD1
J gene: TRBJ2-7
V gene: TRBV4-1
clone size: few
CDR3 protein: CASSQYPGTEASEQYF
CDR3 DNA: TGCGCCAGCAGCCAGTACCCCGGGACAGAGGCCTCCGAGCAGTACTTC

D gene: NA
J gene: TRBJ1-6
V gene: TRBV5-1
clone size: few
CDR3 protein: CASSPGQPTSSPLHF
CDR3 DNA: TGCGCCAGCAGCCCTGGACAGCCGACCAGTTCACCCCTCCACTTT

D gene: NA
J gene: TRBJ2-2
V gene: TRBV14
clone size: NA
CDR3 protein: CASSQLEGGTGELFF
CDR3 DNA: TGTGCCAGCAGCCAGTTGGAGGGTGGCACCGGGGAGCTGTTTTTT